What follows is one T cell receptor beta chain and its context. Its antigen has not been determined. Within one base of it there is no much larger clone, and no base qualities were kept. TCRbeta CDR3 regions were amplified from genomic DNA using the immunoSEQ Assay, a bias-controlled multiplex PCR. In the original analysis: Nucleated cell counts per sample were estimated from amplification of reference gene primers within the assay. Sequence reads were collapsed and filtered to measure the absolute abundance of every unique TCRbeta CDR3 rearrangement. For each sample, productive Simpson clonality was calculated as the square root of Simpson's diversity index over productive rearrangements. Entries here come from immuneACCESS through TCRdb and include only in-frame sequences with V and J called. Some clones fail to appear in such tables; in the studies checked, an unresolved V gene covers under half of the shortfall, and the cause of the remainder is unknown. The D gene and trimming were derived from the DNA, and the V and J assignments and clone size from that table. This sample is represented by approximately 50,000 clones; around four fifths of them were singletons. The ten largest account for approximately 12% of the sample.

Collaborating institutions collected whole blood in K2EDTA tubes following their own protocols. For TCRbeta analysis, collaborator samples were shipped as frozen whole blood, as isolated PBMCs, or as DNA extracted from either sample type. These data originate in a study of blood T cell repertoires in COVID-19 (dated by TCRdb to 2018 to 2020). Study-wide context: Samples from collaborators originated in the United States, Italy and Spain and spanned both the acute and convalescent phases of COVID-19. Sample metadata almost always included a de-identified subject ID, COVID-19 status, age in years and sex. The repertoires were made available in a free public database intended to serve as a resource for research on the immune response to SARS-CoV-2. Where available, HLA class I and class II types were obtained from metadata supplied by the sample provider rather than from assay-based typing. Subjects who had been exposed to COVID-19, were actively infected with it, or had recovered from it provided the deeply sampled blood TCRbeta repertoires that made up the dataset. Samples came from the ongoing ImmuneRACE study (first 160 participants) plus 1,254 subjects from 6 global collaborators. The material from the prospective study consisted of cDNA or gDNA derived from T cells, B-cell-depleted T cells, or PBMCs.

Overall study outcomes, separate from this receptor: Clinical and demographic metadata were provided uncurated, with the amount varying by source and participant.

Material for sequencing was peripheral blood. This clonotype was sampled from a human donor in a cohort sampled during active COVID-19.

The sequenced DNA: TGTGCCACCAGTGATACCCGGACAGGGGAAGAGACCCAGTACTTC. It translates as CATSDTRTGEETQYF. This chain is built from TRBV24-1 and TRBJ2-5, and 9 bases in between align with TRBD1. Here V drops 3 bases and J drops 3 bases, and the junction holds 4 bases not matched to any gene. In the germline V gene, CDR1 corresponds to KGHDR and CDR2 to SFDVKD. Including cysteine and phenylalanine, the CDR3 has 15 amino acids. Of all the DNA, just the CDR3 is kept, 45 bases in frame from base 1.